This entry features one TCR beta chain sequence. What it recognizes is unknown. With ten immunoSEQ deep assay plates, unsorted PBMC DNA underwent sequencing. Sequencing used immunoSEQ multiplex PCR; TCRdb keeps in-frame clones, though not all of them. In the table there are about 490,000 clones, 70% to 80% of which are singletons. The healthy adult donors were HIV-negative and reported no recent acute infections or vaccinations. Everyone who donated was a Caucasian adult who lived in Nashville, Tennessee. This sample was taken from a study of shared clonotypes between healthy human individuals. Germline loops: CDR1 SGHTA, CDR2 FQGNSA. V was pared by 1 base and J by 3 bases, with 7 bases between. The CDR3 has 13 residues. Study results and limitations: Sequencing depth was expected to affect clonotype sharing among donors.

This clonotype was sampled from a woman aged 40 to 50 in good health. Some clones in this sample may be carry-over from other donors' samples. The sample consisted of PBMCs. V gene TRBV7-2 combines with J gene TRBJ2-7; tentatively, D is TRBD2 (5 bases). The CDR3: CASSLGGIYEQYF. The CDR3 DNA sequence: TGTGCCAGCAGCTTAGGAGGGATCTACGAGCAGTACTTC. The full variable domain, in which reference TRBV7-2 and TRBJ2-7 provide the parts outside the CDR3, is GAGVSQSPSNKVTEKGKDVELRCDPISGHTALYWYRQSLGQGLEFLIYFQGNSAPDKSGLPSDRFSAERTGGSVSTLTIQRTQQEDSAVYLCASSLGGIYEQYFGPGTRLTVT.